This TCR beta chain was sequenced during a study of blood T cell repertoires in COVID-19. Across the whole study: COVID-19 samples from acute and convalescent phases originated in the United States, Italy and Spain. Nucleic acid was either cDNA or gDNA, and it came from T cells, B-cell-depleted T cells, or PBMCs.

Original data processing: It was from reference gene primer amplification that nucleated cell counts were estimated. The repertoire was sequenced with immunoSEQ multiplex PCR; TCRdb's copy has only in-frame clones and lacks some. For V, J and clone size, that table is used; D and trimming come from the DNA. The data show about 280,000 clones, about four fifths seen once. This CDR3 contains 13 residues. Per germline, CDR1 LGHDT and CDR2 YNNKEL (reference sequence). Trimming shortened V by 3 bases and J by 7 bases, and 10 bases separated the two germline ends. The chain recombines TRBV3-1 (or the pseudogene TRBV3-2) with TRBJ1-5; no clear D gene. The receptor was derived from a woman aged 50 to 60 who had recovered from COVID-19. The sequenced sample was peripheral blood. The CDR3 here is CASSQQLGQPQHF. CDR3 DNA: TGTGCCAGCAGCCAGCAGTTGGGCCAGCCCCAGCATTTT.